The 18 T cell receptor beta chains below were found in one sample sequenced in a study of CD8 T cells in ankylosing spondylitis. TCRdb re-analysed the 5' RACE reads in MiXCR, keeping a single row per CDR3 protein. The sample has 150,000 to 200,000 distinct CDR3 sequences, around 16% seen once; the top ten hold about 8.3%. Sample: blood, either unsorted or a sorted T cell fraction (not recorded which). Source of these receptors: a male donor with ankylosing spondylitis or in good health (not recorded which).

The sample holds many counts of this clonotype. The rearrangement links TRBV20-1 to TRBJ2-6; the D is unclear. Looked up from germline, CDR1 is DFQATT and CDR2 is SNEGSKA (reference sequence). The CDR3 totals 13 residues. Trimming pared 3 bases from V and 1 base from J, leaving 4 bases between. The CDR3 DNA is TGCAGTGCTAGGGGGTCTGGGGCCAACGTCCTGACTTTC. It codes for CSARGSGANVLTF.

The chain carries TRBV9 and TRBJ1-3, with a weak D call TRBD1 (6 bases). This CDR3 region has 14 residues. Trimming cost V 2 bases and J 5 bases, with 11 bases left between them. Germline V lookup: CDR1 SGDLS, CDR2 YYNGEE. CDR3 bases: TGTGCCAGCAGCGTGACAGGCTCAAGAAACACCATATATTTT. Its protein is CASSVTGSRNTIYF.

The chain carries TRBV9 and TRBJ2-1; 11 bases are shared with TRBD2. Germline values: CDR1 SGDLS, CDR2 YYNGEE. Trimming removed 4 bases from V and 0 bases from J; junction bases left unmatched: 6. The CDR3 totals 17 residues. The CDR3 DNA is TGTGCCAGCAGCTCGGGACTAGCGGATTTCTCCTACAATGAGCAGTTCTTC. Translation: CASSSGLADFSYNEQFF.

The sample holds many counts of this clonotype. The rearrangement uses TRBV5-1 and TRBJ2-1; no definite D call. CDR3 length: 14 amino acids. Trimming removed 0 bases at V and 7 bases at J, with 11 bases between. Per germline, CDR1 SGHRS and CDR2 YFSETQ. CDR3 sequence reads: CASSLESARNEQFF. The DNA for the CDR3 is TGCGCCAGCAGCTTGGAGAGCGCGAGGAATGAGCAGTTCTTC.

This clonotype was observed a few times. This chain links TRBV7-8 with TRBJ2-5, with TRBD1 identical over 7 bases. Germline assignment: CDR1 SGHVS and CDR2 FQNEAQ. The trim removed 5 bases at V and 5 bases at J, leaving 5 bases unmatched. CDR3 length: 13 residues. DNA for the CDR3: TGTGCCAGCAGCCCCGACAGGGTGGAGACCCAGTACTTC. This codes for CASSPDRVETQYF.

This clonotype was found many times. The chain uses TRBV5-1 and TRBJ2-1; no firm D call. V was trimmed by 1 base and J by 0 bases, leaving 8 bases between them. The germline V gene encodes CDR1 SGHRS and CDR2 YFSETQ. The CDR3 is 15 residues long. The CDR3 region has the DNA TGCGCCAGCAGCTTGTTAAGGTCCTCCTACAATGAGCAGTTCTTC. Its translation: CASSLLRSSYNEQFF.

Only a few counts were recorded for this clonotype. The V call is TRBV5-1, the J call TRBJ1-5; D possibly corresponds to TRBD1 (6 bases). This CDR3 contains 14 residues. Germline CDR1 is SGHRS and CDR2 is YFSETQ. Trimming removed 0 bases at V and 5 bases at J, with 9 bases between. The CDR3 protein is CASSLEAGDQPQHF. CDR3 coding DNA: TGCGCCAGCAGCTTGGAGGCAGGGGATCAGCCCCAGCATTTT. The full variable domain, its missing parts supplied by reference TRBV5-1 and TRBJ1-5, is KAGVTQTPRYLIKTRGQQVTLSCSPISGHRSVSWYQQTPGQGLQFLFEYFSETQRNKGNFPGRFSGRQFSNSRSEMNVSTLELGDSALYLCASSLEAGDQPQHFGDGTRLSIL.

There are many counts of this clonotype. This rearrangement joins TRBV5-1 to TRBJ2-1, with D perhaps TRBD1 or TRBD2 (6 bases each). The CDR3 is 14 residues long. Germline CDR1 is SGHRS and CDR2 is YFSETQ. Deletions cut 5 bases from V and 4 bases from J, with 13 bases between. CDR3 in amino acids: CASSVGGPYNEQFF. The DNA for the CDR3 is TGCGCCAGCAGTGTAGGGGGGCCTTACAATGAGCAGTTCTTC.

This clonotype has at least ten counts. This sequence joins TRBV12-3 or TRBV12-4 and TRBJ1-1; possible D gene TRBD1, 5 bases. Trimming removed 4 bases from V and 1 base from J, with 7 bases in between. CDR3 length equals 13 residues. This chain's CDR3 is CASSWGRNTEAFF. The CDR3 DNA is TGTGCCAGCAGTTGGGGGAGGAACACTGAAGCTTTCTTT.

As concerns this clonotype: Just one base apart from a much larger clone, this may be a read error. The gene calls are TRBV10-3 and TRBJ1-3, with D possibly TRBD1 on 6 matching bases. This CDR3 contains 14 residues. Germline CDR1 and CDR2: ENHRY and SYGVKD. In nucleotides, the CDR3 is TGTGCCATCAGTGAGTCTGGCAGGGGAAACACCGTATATTTT. This gives the protein CAISESGRGNTVYF.

This chain links TRBV19 with TRBJ1-1; no firm D call. V was cut by 3 bases and J by 1 base, with 9 bases left in between. Per the germline V gene, CDR1 is LNHDA and CDR2 is SQIVND (reference sequence). The CDR3 spans 14 residues. CDR3 region: CASSIPWANTEAFF. The DNA for the CDR3 is TGTGCCAGTAGTATCCCCTGGGCGAACACTGAAGCTTTCTTT.

This clonotype was observed a few times. V is TRBV12-5 and J is TRBJ2-3, with a possible D match to TRBD1 (7 bases). With 1 base removed from V and 6 bases from J, the gap between germline ends came to 8 bases. The CDR3 is 13 residues long. The germline V gene has CDR1 LGHNT and CDR2 FRNRAP. As DNA, the CDR3 is TGTGCTAGTGGTTTGGCAGGGGGGGATACGCAGTATTTT. This gives the protein CASGLAGGDTQYF. Full variable domain (missing parts from reference TRBV12-5 and TRBJ2-3): DARVTQTPRHKVTEMGQEVTMRCQPILGHNTVFWYRQTMMQGLELLAYFRNRAPLDDSGMPKDRFSAEMPDATLATLKIQPSEPRDSAVYFCASGLAGGDTQYFGPGTRLTVL.

This clonotype occurred a few times. This sequence joins TRBV5-1 and TRBJ1-1, with TRBD1 as a possible D gene (5 bases). V lost 3 bases, J lost 1 base, and 19 bases lay in between. Germline assignment: CDR1 SGHRS and CDR2 YFSETQ. The CDR3 extends over 17 amino acids. In nucleotides, the CDR3 is TGCGCCAGCAGCTCTGGGGCAGGAGGCCAGGGGAACACTGAAGCTTTCTTT. The encoded protein is CASSSGAGGQGNTEAFF.

This clonotype was seen at least ten times. This chain connects TRBV4-1 to TRBJ2-7, with 8 bases lining up with TRBD2. Looked up from germline, CDR1 is MGHRA and CDR2 is YSYEKL. V trimming: 3 bases; J trimming: 6 bases; junction bases outside the gene matches: 10. The CDR3 spans 15 residues. In nucleotides, the CDR3 is TGCGCCAGCAGCCACTCCGGGACTAGGGCGCTCGAGCAGTACTTC. It codes for CASSHSGTRALEQYF.

This clonotype was recorded at least ten times. The chain recombines TRBV20-1 with TRBJ2-7; no clear D. Trimming took off 6 bases at V and 3 bases at J, with 9 bases between the two ends. Germline CDR1 DFQATT, CDR2 SNEGSKA (reference sequence). The CDR3 runs to 11 residues. The CDR3 nucleotides are TGCAGTGCCGCTCTAGGCTACGAGCAGTACTTC. Amino acid sequence: CSAALGYEQYF.

This clonotype was seen ten or more times. The rearrangement uses TRBV5-1 and TRBJ1-2; D is undetermined. Looked up from germline, CDR1 is SGHRS and CDR2 is YFSETQ. The V gene lost 0 bases and the J gene lost 3 bases, with 15 bases spanning the gap. CDR3 size: 16 residues. The CDR3: CASSLVGSRSDYGYTF. CDR3 DNA: TGCGCCAGCAGCTTGGTTGGCTCTAGGAGTGACTATGGCTACACCTTC.

There are many counts of this clonotype. The chain joins TRBV15 to TRBJ2-1, with 7 positions matching TRBD1. The germline V gene has CDR1 LNHNV and CDR2 YYDKDF (reference sequence). The trim removed 3 bases at V and 8 bases at J, leaving 4 bases unmatched. The CDR3 contains 13 residues. CDR3 residues: CATSRNRGDEQFF. The CDR3 nucleotides read TGTGCCACCAGCAGGAACAGGGGAGATGAGCAGTTCTTC. Looking up the rest from reference TRBV15 and TRBJ2-1 gives the full variable domain: DAMVIQNPRYQVTQFGKPVTLSCSQTLNHNVMYWYQQKSSQAPKLLFHYYDKDFNNEADTPDNFQSRRPNTSFCFLDIRSPGLGDTAMYLCATSRNRGDEQFFGPGTRLTVL.

This clonotype was seen many times. The chain combines TRBV11-2 with TRBJ1-2, with 10 bases matching TRBD1. Germline V gives CDR1 SGHAT, CDR2 FQNNGV. V shed 6 bases and J 5 bases; nucleotides not matched to a gene: 12. This CDR3 contains 16 residues. The CDR3 spells CASSINRDRGQYGYTF. CDR3 DNA sequence: TGTGCCAGCAGTATAAACCGGGACAGGGGTCAATATGGCTACACCTTC.